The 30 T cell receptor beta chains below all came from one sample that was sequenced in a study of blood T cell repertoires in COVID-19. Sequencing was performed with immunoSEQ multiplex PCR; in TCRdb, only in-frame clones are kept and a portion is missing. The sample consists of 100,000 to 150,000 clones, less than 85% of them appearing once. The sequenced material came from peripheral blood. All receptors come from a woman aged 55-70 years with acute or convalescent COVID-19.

This CDR3 is CASSLEVAGILNYGYTF. For the CDR3, the DNA is TGTGCCAGCAGCTTAGAGGTGGCAGGGATTCTGAACTATGGCTACACCTTC. The rearrangement links TRBV7-8 to TRBJ1-2, with a tentative D call TRBD1 (5 bases). V was cut by 1 base and J by 2 bases, with 17 bases left in between. In germline, CDR1 is SGHVS, CDR2 FQNEAQ. This CDR3 is built from 17 residues.

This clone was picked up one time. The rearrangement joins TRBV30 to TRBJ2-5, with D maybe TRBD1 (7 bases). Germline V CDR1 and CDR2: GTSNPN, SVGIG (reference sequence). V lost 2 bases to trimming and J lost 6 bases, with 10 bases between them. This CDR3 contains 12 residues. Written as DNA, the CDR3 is TGTGCCTGGAGTCAGGGGGGAAAGACCCAGTACTTC. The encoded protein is CAWSQGGKTQYF.

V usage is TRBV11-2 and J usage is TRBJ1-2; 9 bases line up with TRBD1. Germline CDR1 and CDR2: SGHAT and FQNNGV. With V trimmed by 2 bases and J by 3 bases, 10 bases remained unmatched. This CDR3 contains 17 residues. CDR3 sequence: CASSLWGYRGQDYGYTF. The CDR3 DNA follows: TGTGCCAGCAGCTTATGGGGGTACAGGGGGCAAGACTATGGCTACACCTTC.

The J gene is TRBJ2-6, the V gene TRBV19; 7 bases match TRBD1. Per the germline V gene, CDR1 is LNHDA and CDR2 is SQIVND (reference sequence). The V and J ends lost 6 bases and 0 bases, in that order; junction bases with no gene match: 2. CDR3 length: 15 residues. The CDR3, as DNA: TGTGCCAGTAGAGGGGGCAGCTCTGGGGCCAACGTCCTGACTTTC. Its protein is CASRGGSSGANVLTF.

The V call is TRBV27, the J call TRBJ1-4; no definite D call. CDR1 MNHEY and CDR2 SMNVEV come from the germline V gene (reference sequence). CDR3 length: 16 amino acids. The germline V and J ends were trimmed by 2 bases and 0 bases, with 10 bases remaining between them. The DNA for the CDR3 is TGTGCCAGCAGTTTAGGAGGCTCTGCAACTAATGAAAAACTGTTTTTT. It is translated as CASSLGGSATNEKLFF.

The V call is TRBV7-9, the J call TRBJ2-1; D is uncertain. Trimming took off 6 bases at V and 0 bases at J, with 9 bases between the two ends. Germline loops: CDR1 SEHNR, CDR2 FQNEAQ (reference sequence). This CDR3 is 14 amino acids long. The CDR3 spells CASSLTGSYNEQFF. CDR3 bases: TGTGCCAGCAGTCTTACCGGCTCCTACAATGAGCAGTTCTTC.

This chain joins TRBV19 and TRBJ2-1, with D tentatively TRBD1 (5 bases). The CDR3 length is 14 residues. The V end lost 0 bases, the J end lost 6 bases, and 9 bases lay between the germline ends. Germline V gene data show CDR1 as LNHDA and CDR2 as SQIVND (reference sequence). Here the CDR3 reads CASSIDSGFNEQFF. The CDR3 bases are TGTGCCAGTAGTATAGATTCAGGGTTCAATGAGCAGTTCTTC.

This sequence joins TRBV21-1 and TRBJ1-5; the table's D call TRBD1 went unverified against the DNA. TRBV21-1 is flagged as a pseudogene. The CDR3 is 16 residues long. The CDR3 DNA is TGTGCCAGCAGCATCGGGGGGACAGGTAGCAATCAGCCCCAGCATTTT. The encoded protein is CASSIGGTGSNQPQHF.

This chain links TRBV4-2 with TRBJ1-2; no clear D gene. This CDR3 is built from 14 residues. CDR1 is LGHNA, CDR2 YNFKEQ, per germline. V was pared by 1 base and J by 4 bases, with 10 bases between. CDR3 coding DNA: TGTGCCAGCAGCCAAGGAAGAGGAGGCTATGGCTACACCTTC. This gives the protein CASSQGRGGYGYTF.

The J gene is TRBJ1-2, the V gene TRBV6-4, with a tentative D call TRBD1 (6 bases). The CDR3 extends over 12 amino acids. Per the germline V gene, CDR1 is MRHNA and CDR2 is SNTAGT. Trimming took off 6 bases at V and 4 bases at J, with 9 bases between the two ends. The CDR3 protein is CASRPGAYGYTF. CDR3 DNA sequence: TGTGCCAGCAGGCCAGGGGCCTATGGCTACACCTTC.

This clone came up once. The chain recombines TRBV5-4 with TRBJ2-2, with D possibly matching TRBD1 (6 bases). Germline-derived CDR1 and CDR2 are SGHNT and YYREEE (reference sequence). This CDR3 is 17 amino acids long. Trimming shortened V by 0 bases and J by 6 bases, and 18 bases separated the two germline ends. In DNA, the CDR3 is TGTGCCAGCAGCTTGGAGAGCAGGGGCTATATTTCCGGGGAGCTGTTTTTT. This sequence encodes CASSLESRGYISGELFF.

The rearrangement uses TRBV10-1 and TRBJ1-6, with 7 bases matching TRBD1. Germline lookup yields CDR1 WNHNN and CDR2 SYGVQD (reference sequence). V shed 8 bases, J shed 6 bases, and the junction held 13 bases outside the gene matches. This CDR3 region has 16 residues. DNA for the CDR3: TGCGCCAGCGGGAAGACAGGGCGTTTCTGTAATTCACCCCTCCACTTT. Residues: CASGKTGRFCNSPLHF.

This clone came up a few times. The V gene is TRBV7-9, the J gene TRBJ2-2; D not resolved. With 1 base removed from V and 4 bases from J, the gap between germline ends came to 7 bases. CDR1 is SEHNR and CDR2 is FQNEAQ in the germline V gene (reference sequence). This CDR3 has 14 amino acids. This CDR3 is CASSLDPITGELFF. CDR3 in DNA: TGTGCCAGCAGCTTAGATCCCATCACCGGGGAGCTGTTTTTT.

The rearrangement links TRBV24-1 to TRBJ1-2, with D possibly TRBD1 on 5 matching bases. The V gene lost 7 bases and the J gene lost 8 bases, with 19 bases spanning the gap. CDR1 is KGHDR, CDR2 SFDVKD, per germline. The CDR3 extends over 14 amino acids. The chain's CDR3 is CATRGRDPTGGYTF. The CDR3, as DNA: TGTGCCACCAGGGGGAGGGACCCGACGGGCGGCTACACCTTC.

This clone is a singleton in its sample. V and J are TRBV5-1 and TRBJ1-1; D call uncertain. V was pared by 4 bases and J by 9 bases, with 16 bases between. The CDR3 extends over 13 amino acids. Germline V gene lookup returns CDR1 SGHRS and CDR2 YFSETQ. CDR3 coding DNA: TGCGCCAGCAGCCCGAGAGGGAGGCCCCAAGCTTTCTTT. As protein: CASSPRGRPQAFF.

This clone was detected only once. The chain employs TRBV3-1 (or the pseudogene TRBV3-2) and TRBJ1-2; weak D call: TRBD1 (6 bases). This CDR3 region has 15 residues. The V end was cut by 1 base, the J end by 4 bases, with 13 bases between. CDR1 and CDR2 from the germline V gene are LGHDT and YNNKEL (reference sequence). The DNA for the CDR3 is TGTGCCAGCAGCCAAGCCTCAGGGGTCGGCTATGGCTACACCTTC. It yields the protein CASSQASGVGYGYTF.

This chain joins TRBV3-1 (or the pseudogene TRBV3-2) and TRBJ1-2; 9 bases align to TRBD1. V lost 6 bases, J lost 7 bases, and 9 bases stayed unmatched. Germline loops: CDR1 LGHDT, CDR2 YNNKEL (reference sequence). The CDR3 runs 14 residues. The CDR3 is CASSPGTGNLGYTF. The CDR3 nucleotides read TGTGCCAGCAGTCCCGGGACAGGGAATCTTGGCTACACCTTC.

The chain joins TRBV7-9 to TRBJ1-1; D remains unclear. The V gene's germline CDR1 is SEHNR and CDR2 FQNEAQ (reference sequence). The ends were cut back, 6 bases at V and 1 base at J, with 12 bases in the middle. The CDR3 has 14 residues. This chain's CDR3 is CASRTHSPNTEAFF. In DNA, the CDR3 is TGTGCCAGCAGAACACATAGCCCGAACACTGAAGCTTTCTTT.

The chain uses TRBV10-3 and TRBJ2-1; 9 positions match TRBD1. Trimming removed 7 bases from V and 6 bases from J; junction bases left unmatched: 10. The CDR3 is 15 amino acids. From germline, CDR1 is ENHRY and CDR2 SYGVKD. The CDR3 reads CAITAGTGKANEQFF. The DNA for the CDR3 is TGTGCCATCACGGCCGGGACAGGGAAGGCCAATGAGCAGTTCTTC.

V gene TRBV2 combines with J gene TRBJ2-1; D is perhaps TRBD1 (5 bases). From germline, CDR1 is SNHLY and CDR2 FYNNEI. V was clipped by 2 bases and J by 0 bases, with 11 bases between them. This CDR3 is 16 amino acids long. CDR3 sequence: CASSEYDRSSYNEQFF. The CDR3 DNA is TGTGCCAGCAGTGAATACGACAGAAGCTCCTACAATGAGCAGTTCTTC.

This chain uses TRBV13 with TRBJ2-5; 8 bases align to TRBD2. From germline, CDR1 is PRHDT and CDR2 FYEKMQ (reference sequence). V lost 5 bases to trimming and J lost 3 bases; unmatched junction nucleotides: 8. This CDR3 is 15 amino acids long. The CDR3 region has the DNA TGTGCCAGCAGCCCGAGGACTAGCCCTGAAGAGACCCAGTACTTC. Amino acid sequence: CASSPRTSPEETQYF.

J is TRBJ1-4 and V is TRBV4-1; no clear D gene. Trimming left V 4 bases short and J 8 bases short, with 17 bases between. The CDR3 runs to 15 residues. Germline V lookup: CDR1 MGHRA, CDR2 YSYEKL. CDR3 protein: CASSPREPGREKLFF. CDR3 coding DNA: TGCGCCAGCAGCCCAAGGGAGCCGGGAAGAGAAAAACTGTTTTTT.

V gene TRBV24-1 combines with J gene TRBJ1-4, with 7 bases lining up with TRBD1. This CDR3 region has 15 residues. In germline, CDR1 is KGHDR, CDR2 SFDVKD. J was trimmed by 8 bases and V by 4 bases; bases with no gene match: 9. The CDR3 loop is CATSDPRQGEEKLFF. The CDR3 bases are TGTGCCACCAGTGACCCGAGACAGGGAGAGGAAAAACTGTTTTTT.

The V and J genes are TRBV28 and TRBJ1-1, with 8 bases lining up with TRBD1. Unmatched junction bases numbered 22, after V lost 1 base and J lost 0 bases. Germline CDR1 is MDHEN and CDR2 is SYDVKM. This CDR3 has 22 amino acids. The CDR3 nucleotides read TGTGCCAGCAGTTTATTTAGGCTTACTCCGGGACAGGTCCCTCTTATGAACACTGAAGCTTTCTTT. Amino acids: CASSLFRLTPGQVPLMNTEAFF. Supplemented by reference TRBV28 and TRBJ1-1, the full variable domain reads DVKVTQSSRYLVKRTGEKVFLECVQDMDHENMFWYRQDPGLGLRLIYFSYDVKMKEKGDIPEGYSVSREKKERFSLILESASTNQTSMYLCASSLFRLTPGQVPLMNTEAFFGQGTRLTVV.

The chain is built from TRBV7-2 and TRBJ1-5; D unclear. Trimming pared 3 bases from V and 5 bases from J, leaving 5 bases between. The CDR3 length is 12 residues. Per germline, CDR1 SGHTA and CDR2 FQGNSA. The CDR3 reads CASSFSDQPQHF. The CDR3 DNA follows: TGTGCCAGCAGCTTCAGTGATCAGCCCCAGCATTTT.

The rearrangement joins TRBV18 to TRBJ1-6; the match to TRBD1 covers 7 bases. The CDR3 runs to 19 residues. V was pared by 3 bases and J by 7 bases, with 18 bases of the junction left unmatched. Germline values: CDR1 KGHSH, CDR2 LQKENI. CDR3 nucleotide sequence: TGTGCCAGCTCACCGAGTTTTGGTACAGGGGTGGGGGTCAATTCACCCCTCCACTTT. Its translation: CASSPSFGTGVGVNSPLHF.

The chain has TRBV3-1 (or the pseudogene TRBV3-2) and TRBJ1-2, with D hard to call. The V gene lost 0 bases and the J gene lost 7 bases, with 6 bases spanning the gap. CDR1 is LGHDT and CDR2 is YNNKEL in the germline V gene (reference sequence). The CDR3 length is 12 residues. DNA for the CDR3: TGTGCCAGCAGCCAAGAGGCGGGTGGCTACACCTTC. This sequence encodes CASSQEAGGYTF.

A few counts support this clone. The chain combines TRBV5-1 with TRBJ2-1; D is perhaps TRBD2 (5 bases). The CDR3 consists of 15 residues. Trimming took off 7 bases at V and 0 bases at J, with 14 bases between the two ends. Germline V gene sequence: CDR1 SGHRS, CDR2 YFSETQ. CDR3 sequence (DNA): TGCGCCAGCTGTCTAACGGGGATCTCCTACAATGAGCAGTTCTTC. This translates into CASCLTGISYNEQFF.

CDR3 bases: TGTGCCAGCAGCGGGAATTCAGGGGGATTACTGCTCTTCTTT. This encodes CASSGNSGGLLLFF. This chain connects TRBV9 to TRBJ1-1; 7 bases are a match to TRBD1. The length of the CDR3 is 14 residues. The V segment lost 3 bases and the J segment 14 bases; nucleotides outside the gene matches: 16. Per the germline V gene, CDR1 is SGDLS and CDR2 is YYNGEE.

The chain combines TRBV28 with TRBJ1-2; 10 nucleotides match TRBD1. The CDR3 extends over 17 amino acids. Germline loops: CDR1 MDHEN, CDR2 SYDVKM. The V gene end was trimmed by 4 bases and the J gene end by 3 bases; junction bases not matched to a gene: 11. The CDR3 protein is CASSSRGGQGLYYGYTF. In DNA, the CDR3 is TGTGCCAGCAGTTCACGGGGGGGACAGGGGCTTTACTATGGCTACACCTTC.